This record looks at one T cell receptor (beta chain) sequence and its context. Its target is not known. This may arise from a read error, as a much more abundant clone is one base away. Starting from approximately 500 ng of total RNA, TCR beta cDNA was produced with a primer in the constant region. Modified slightly, ARM-PCR produced TCR beta libraries over three nested multiplex PCR rounds. TRBV1-TRBV30 forward primers paired with a C-beta reverse primer were used in the first two PCR rounds, which ran approximately 10 cycles each. Via MiXCR, TCRdb re-called the multiplex PCR reads, giving one row per CDR3 protein. The table records fewer than 250,000 distinct CDR3 sequences, less than 70% of them present only once. The sample comes from a study of tumor-infiltrating lymphocytes in primary liver carcinoma. Study information: Sequenced samples came back with roughly 3.5 to 8 million productive TCRbeta reads, and the counts looked alike across tissue types.

Looked up from germline, CDR1 is MNHNS and CDR2 is SASEGT. This CDR3 comprises 16 residues. Study-wide results and limits: The 250 largest clones made up significantly more of tumor than blood repertoires (p = 0.039).

For blood RNA, unsorted whole blood served as the source, and germline DNA was extracted too. The source material was peripheral blood. J is TRBJ2-2 and V is TRBV6-1; D perhaps matches TRBD1 (6 bases). The receptor's source is a woman aged 60-75 years with primary liver carcinoma and hepatitis B virus infection. CDR3 region: CACSEQGRVSIGELFF. CDR3 nucleotides: TGTGCCTGCAGTGAACAGGGTCGGGTATCCATCGGGGAGCTGTTTTTT.